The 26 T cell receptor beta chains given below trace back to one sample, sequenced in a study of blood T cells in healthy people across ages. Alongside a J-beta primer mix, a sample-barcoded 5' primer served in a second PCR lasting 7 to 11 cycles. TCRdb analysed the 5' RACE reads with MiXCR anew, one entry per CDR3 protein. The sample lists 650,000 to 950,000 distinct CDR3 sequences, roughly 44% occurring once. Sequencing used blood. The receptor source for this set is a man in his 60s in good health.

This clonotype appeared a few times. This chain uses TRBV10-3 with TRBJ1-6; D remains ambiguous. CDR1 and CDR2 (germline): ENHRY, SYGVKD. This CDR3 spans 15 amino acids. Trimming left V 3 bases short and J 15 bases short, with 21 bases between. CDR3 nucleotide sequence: TGTGCCATCAGTGAAAGGGTAACCGGAGTTGGAAACCTCCACTTT. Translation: CAISERVTGVGNLHF.

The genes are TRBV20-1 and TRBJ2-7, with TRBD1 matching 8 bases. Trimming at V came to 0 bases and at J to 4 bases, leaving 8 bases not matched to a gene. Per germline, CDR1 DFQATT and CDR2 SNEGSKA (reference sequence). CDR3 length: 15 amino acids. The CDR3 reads CSARDQGQASYEQYF. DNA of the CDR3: TGCAGTGCTAGAGATCAGGGACAGGCATCATACGAGCAGTACTTC.

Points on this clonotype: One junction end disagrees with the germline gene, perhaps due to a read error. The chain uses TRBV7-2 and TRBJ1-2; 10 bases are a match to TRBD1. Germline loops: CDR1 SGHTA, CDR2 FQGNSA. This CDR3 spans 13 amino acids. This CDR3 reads CASNLDRGRGYTF. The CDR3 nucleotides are TGTGCCAGCAACTTAGACAGGGGGCGTGGCTACACCTTC.

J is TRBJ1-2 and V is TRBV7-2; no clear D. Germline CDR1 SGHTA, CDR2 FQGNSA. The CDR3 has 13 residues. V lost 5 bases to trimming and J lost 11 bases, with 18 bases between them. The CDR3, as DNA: TGTGCCAGCAGCCCCCGTAGTGGTAGAGAGTACACCTTC. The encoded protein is CASSPRSGREYTF.

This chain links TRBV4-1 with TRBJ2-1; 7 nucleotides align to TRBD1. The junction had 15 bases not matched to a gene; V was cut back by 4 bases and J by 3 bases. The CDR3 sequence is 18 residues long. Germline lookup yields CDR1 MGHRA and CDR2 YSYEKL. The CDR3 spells CASSPTTPGTAIYNEQFF. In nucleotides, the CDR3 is TGCGCCAGCAGCCCTACTACCCCCGGGACAGCGATCTACAATGAGCAGTTCTTC.

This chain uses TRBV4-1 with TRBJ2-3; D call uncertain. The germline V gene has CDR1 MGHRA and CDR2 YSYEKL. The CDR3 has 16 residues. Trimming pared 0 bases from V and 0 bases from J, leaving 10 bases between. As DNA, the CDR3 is TGCGCCAGCAGCCAAGATCGAGGTTTTAGCACAGATACGCAGTATTTT. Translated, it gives CASSQDRGFSTDTQYF.

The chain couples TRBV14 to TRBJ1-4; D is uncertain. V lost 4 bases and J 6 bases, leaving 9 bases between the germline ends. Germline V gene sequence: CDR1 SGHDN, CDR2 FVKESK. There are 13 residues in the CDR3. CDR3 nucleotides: TGTGCCAGCAGCCCCCGGGGTTATGAAAAACTGTTTTTT. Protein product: CASSPRGYEKLFF.

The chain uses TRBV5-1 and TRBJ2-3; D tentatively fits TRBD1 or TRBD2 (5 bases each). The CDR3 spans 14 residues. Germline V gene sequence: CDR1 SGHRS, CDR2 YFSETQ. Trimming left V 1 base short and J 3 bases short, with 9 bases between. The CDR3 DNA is TGCGCCAGCAGCTTGTGGGGGATTACAGATACGCAGTATTTT. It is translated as CASSLWGITDTQYF.

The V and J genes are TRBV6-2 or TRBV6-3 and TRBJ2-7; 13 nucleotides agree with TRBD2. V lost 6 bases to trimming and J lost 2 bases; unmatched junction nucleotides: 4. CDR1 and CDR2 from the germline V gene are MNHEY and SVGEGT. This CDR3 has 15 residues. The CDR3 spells CASRITSGGAYEQYF. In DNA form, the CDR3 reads TGTGCCAGCAGGATTACTAGCGGGGGGGCCTACGAGCAGTACTTC.

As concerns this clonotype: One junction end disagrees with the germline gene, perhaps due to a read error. Here the CDR3 DNA reads TGTACCAGCAGTTTAGAGGGAACCCCAGGGAATGAGCAGTTCTTC. Protein product: CTSSLEGTPGNEQFF. The chain has TRBV12-3 or TRBV12-4 and TRBJ2-1; D is possibly TRBD1 or TRBD2 (5 bases each). CDR3 length: 15 amino acids.

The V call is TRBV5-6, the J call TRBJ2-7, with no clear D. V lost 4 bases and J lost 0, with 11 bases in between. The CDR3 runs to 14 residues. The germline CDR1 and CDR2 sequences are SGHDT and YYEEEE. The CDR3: CASSAGSSSYEQYF. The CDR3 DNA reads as TGTGCCAGCAGCGCTGGCTCGAGCTCCTACGAGCAGTACTTC.

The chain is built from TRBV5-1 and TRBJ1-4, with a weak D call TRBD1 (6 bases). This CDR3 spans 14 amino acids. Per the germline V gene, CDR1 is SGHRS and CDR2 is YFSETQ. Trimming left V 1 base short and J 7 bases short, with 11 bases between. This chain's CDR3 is CASSLTGASEKLFF. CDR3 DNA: TGCGCCAGCAGCTTGACGGGGGCTAGTGAAAAACTGTTTTTT.

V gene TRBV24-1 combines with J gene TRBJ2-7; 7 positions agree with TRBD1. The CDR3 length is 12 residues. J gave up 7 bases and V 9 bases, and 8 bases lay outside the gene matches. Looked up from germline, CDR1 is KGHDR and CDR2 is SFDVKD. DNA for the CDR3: TGTGCCACCGGGGGACAGTTTGGTGAGCAGTACTTC. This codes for CATGGQFGEQYF.

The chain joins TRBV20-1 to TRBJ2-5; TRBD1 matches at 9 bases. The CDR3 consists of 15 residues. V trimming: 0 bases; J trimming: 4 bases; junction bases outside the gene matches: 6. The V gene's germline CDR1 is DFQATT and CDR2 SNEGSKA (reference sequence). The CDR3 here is CSARDRDRVLETQYF. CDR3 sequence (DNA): TGCAGTGCTAGAGATAGGGACAGGGTATTAGAGACCCAGTACTTC.

CDR3 coding DNA: TGTGCCAGCAGCCTGCGAGAGGTCGCCCAGTACTTC. Residues: CASSLREVAQYF. V gene TRBV7-8 combines with J gene TRBJ2-5; D call uncertain. Trimming removed 5 bases at V and 9 bases at J, with 13 bases between. CDR3 size: 12 residues. Germline values: CDR1 SGHVS, CDR2 FQNEAQ.

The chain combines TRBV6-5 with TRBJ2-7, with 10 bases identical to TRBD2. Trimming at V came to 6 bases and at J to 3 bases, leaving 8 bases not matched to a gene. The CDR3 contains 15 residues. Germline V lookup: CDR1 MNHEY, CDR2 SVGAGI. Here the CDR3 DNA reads TGTGCCAGCAGCCACCTTCGGACTAGCGGCTACGAGCAGTACTTC. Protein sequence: CASSHLRTSGYEQYF.

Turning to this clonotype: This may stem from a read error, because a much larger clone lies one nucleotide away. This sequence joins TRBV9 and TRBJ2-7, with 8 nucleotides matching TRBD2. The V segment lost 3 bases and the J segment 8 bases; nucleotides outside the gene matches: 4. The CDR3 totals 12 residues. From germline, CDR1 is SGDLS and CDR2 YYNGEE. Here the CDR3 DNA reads TGTGCCAGCAGCGAAACTAGCGGCCAGCAGTACTTC. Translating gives CASSETSGQQYF.

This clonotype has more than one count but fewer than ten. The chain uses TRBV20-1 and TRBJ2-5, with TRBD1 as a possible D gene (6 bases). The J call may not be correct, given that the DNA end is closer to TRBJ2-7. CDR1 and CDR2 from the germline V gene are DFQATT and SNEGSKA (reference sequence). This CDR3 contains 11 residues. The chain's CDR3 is CSAETGREQYF. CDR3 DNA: TGCAGTGCTGAGACAGGCCGCGAGCAGTACTTC.

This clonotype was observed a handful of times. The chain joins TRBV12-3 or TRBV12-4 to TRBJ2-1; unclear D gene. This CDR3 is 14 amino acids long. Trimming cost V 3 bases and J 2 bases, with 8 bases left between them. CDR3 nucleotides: TGTGCCAGCAGTTTCGGGCACCCCTACAATGAGCAGTTCTTC. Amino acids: CASSFGHPYNEQFF.

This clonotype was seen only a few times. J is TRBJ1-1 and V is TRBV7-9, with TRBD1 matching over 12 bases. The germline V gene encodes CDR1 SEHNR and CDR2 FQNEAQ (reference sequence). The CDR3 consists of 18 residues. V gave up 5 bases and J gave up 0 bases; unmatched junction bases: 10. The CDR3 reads CASSGGQGAKSMNTEAFF. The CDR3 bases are TGTGCCAGCAGCGGGGGACAGGGGGCTAAAAGCATGAACACTGAAGCTTTCTTT.

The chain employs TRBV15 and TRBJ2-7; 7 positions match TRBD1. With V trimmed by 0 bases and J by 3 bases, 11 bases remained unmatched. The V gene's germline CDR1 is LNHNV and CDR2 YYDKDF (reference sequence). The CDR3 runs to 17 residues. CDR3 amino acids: CATSRDLVEAGGYEQYF. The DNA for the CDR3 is TGTGCCACCAGCAGAGATCTTGTTGAGGCAGGGGGCTACGAGCAGTACTTC.

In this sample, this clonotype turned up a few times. CDR3 residues: CASSTKRTGLLTYEQYF. For the CDR3, the DNA is TGTGCCAGCAGTACTAAGCGGACAGGCCTTCTAACATACGAGCAGTACTTC. V usage is TRBV2 and J usage is TRBJ2-5, with 7 nucleotides matching TRBD1. The J call is doubtful: the DNA matches TRBJ2-7 better. Germline V CDR1 and CDR2: SNHLY, FYNNEI. The CDR3 loop spans 17 amino acids.

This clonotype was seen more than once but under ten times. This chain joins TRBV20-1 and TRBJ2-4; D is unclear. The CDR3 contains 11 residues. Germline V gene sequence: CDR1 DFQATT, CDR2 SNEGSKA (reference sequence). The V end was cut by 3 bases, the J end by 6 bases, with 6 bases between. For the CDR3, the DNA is TGCAGTGCTAGCAAGGGAAACATTCAGTACTTC. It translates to CSASKGNIQYF.

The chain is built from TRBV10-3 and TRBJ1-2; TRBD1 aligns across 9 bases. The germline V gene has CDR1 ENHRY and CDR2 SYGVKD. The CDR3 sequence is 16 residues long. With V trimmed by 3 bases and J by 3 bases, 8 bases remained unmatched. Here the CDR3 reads CAISEQPGQGDYGYTF. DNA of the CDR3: TGTGCCATCAGTGAACAACCGGGACAGGGTGACTATGGCTACACCTTC.

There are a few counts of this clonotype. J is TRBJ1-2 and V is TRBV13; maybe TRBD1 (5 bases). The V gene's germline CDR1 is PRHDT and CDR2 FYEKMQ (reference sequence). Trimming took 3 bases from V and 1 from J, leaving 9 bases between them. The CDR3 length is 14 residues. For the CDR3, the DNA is TGTGCCAGCAGCTTCTCCAGGGTTAACTATGGCTACACCTTC. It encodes CASSFSRVNYGYTF.

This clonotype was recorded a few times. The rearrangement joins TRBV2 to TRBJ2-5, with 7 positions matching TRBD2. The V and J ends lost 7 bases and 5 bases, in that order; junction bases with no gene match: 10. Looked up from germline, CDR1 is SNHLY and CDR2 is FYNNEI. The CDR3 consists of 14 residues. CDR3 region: CASISPGGSETQYF. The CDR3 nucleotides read TGTGCCAGCATCTCCCCCGGGGGGTCTGAGACCCAGTACTTC.